Detailed here is one T cell receptor beta chain. This receptor's antigen is unknown. No base quality values were provided; no much bigger clone lies one nucleotide off. The donors were included in the validation cohort of around 120 subjects, a group kept apart from the roughly 610-subject first cohort. V has 6 bases trimmed and J has 5 bases trimmed; junction bases matching no gene number 3. The CDR3, cysteine through phenylalanine, is 12 amino acids long. Only the CDR3 DNA stays, 36 bases, in frame from base 1. CDR1 and CDR2 were assigned from the germline V gene (reference sequence) as MNHEY and SMNVEV. This record belongs to a study of cytomegalovirus exposure and HLA in healthy donors listed by TCRdb under 2017. For the study in its entirety: The roughly 670 repertoires of the first cohort and the 120 validation repertoires were produced on the same platform, according to a later analysis. Besides the first cohort of 550 to 750 subjects, a separate validation cohort made up of around 120 different subjects was used. To predict cytomegalovirus infection status, the study combined high-throughput TCR immunosequencing, statistical association of individual TCRs with disease status, and machine learning. The study aimed to test whether cataloging public T cell receptors could reveal signatures of past pathogen exposure. On the study overall, not on this receptor specifically: The classifier was reported to diagnose cytomegalovirus status with high specificity and sensitivity in both the original cohort and the validation cohort. All 120 or so repertoires were used to score co-occurrence in the validation cohort in a later analysis, because that analysis had no HLA typing for the cohort. Three of the identified cytomegalovirus-associated TCR beta chains were confirmed in vitro to be specific for cytomegalovirus antigens. Most TCR sequences were observed very rarely across donors, whereas some public TCRs were present in many individuals. The study listed approximately 150 TCR beta chains as associated with cytomegalovirus. The authors suggested that the approach could potentially be extended to other disease states and immunological phenotypes. A later analysis found that TCRs clustered in the first cohort also tended to co-occur in the 95 to 150 validation repertoires, with 94% of cluster scores above 0.

The protocol used for the library was the immunoSEQ multiplex PCR assay. Processing in the source paper ran as follows. A statistical classification framework was built to diagnose cytomegalovirus status from the catalog of TCR beta chain sequences. As stored in TCRdb, this immuneACCESS dataset retains in-frame rearrangements with V and J assigned. A fraction of the clones does not appear; measured against another copy, unresolved V genes explain less than half of the discrepancy, and the remainder lacks a known reason. V and J calls and clone size come straight from that table; D and trimming were deduced from the DNA. The sample table contains about 140,000 clones; only one count was recorded for about 80% of them. 25% to 30% of the sample comes from the top ten.

Input material: PBMCs. The chain uses TRBV27 and TRBJ1-2, and 7 bases in between align with TRBD1. This TCR was sampled from a man aged 30 to 45 in good health and CMV-seropositive. CDR3 sequence: CASRGQMYGYTF. The sequenced DNA is TGTGCCAGCAGGGGACAGATGTATGGCTACACCTTC.